This entry is about one T cell receptor beta chain. The sample comes from a study of monozygotic twins with inflammatory bowel disease. Via template switching, UMIs carrying a 6-nucleotide sample barcode were introduced. TCRdb re-called the 5' RACE reads and shows each CDR3 protein once, DNA omitted. The repertoire table contains approximately 380,000 distinct CDR3 sequences. CDR1 and CDR2 from the germline V gene are SGHNT and YYREEE (reference sequence). The CDR3 is 15 residues long. The material sequenced was blood. The chain links TRBV5-4 to TRBJ1-1; TCRdb reports TRBD1, a call that lacks DNA to check it against. This sequence originates from a human donor with ulcerative colitis or Crohn's disease, or a healthy co-twin of an affected twin (not recorded which). This chain's CDR3 is CASRPTGGAFSEAFF.